This TCR beta chain is drawn from a study of blood T cells in healthy people across ages. V dropped 3 bases and J dropped 3; count of bases not matched to a gene: 9. This CDR3 is built from 16 residues. Per germline, CDR1 MGHRA and CDR2 YSYEKL. Through a sample-barcoded 5' primer and a J-beta primer mix, a second PCR was run for roughly 6 to 12 cycles. Each CDR3 protein is one row after TCRdb ran MiXCR on the 5' RACE reads. Here the sample spans about 670,000 distinct CDR3 sequences, roughly 43% being singletons. This TCR was recovered from a man aged 80 or over in good health. The chain carries TRBV4-1 and TRBJ2-3; 7 bases fit TRBD1. The sequencing sample was made of blood. CDR3 DNA: TGCGCCAGCAGCCAGCCCGGACAGGAACGGACAGATACGCAGTATTTT. Amino acid sequence: CASSQPGQERTDTQYF.